Described below is a single T cell receptor (beta chain) sequence and its context. Generated by immunoSEQ multiplex PCR, the TCRdb table keeps only in-frame clones and is missing some. The profile covers some 660,000 clones, with over 75% appearing a single time and under 0.01% taken by the ten largest. This record comes from a study of shared T cell receptors in the human thymus. This CDR3 region has 12 residues. V lost 4 bases and J lost 7; bases outside the gene matches: 3. CDR1 is GTSNPN and CDR2 is SVGIG in the germline V gene (reference sequence). These records were also assigned to another study, of human thymus T cells. From that report: Those donating were healthy Finnish infants in corrective surgery for congenital heart defects. Resected material from corrective heart surgery provided the thymus tissue analysed. Use of V and J genes seemed skewed within the thymic and blood repertoires. Related research reported highly overlapping thymic repertoires among unrelated individuals.

The chain recombines TRBV30 with TRBJ1-5, with TRBD1 matching 8 bases. The sample consisted of thymocytes. This receptor was obtained from a boy under two years old with a congenital heart defect. The CDR3 DNA follows: TGTGCCTGGAACAGGGGGGACCAGCCCCAGCATTTT. Translating gives CAWNRGDQPQHF.